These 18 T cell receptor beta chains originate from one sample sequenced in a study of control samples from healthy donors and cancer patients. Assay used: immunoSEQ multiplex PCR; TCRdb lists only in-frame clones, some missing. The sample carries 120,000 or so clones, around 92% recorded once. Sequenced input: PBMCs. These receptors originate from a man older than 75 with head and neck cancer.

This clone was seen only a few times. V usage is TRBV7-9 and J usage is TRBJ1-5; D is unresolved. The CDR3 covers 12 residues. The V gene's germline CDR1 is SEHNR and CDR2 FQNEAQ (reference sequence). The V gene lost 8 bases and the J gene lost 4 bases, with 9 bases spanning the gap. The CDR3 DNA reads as TGTGCCAGCGAAAGTAAGAATCAGCCCCAGCATTTT. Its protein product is CASESKNQPQHF.

CDR3: CASSLRQQETQYF. CDR3 nucleotides: TGTGCCAGCAGCTTGCGGCAGCAAGAGACCCAGTACTTC. V usage is TRBV5-4 and J usage is TRBJ2-5; no clear D gene. Germline V gene sequence: CDR1 SGHNT, CDR2 YYREEE (reference sequence). CDR3 length: 13 residues. The V end was cut by 1 base, the J end by 2 bases, with 6 bases between.

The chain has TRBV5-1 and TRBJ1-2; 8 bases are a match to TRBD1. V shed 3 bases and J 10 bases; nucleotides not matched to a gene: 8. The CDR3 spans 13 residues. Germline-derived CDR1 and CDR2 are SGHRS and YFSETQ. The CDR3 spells CASSSRQGLDYTF. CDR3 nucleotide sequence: TGCGCCAGCAGCTCAAGACAGGGGTTAGACTACACCTTC.

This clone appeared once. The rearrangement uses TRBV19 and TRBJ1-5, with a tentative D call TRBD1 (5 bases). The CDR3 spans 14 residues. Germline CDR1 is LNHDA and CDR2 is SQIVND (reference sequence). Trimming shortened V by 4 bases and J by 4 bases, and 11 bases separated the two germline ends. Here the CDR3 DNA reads TGTGCCAGTAGTAGGAGGGGCCCTAATCAGCCCCAGCATTTT. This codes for CASSRRGPNQPQHF.

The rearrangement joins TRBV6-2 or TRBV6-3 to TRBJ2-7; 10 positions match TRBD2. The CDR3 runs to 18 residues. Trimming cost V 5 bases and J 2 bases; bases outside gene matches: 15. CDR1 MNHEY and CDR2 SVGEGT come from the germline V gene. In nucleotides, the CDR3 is TGTGCCAGCAGTCCCCAGATGGGAGCGGGAGGGCGCGCCTACGAGCAGTACTTC. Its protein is CASSPQMGAGGRAYEQYF.

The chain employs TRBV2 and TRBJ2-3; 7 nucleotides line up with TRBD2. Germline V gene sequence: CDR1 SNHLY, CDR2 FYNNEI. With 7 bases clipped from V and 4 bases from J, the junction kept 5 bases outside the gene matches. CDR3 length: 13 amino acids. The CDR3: CASNKRGADTQYF. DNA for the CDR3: TGTGCCAGCAATAAGCGGGGCGCAGATACGCAGTATTTT.

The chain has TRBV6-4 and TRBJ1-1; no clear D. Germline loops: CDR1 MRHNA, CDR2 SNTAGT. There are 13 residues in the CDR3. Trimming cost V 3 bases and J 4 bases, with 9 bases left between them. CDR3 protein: CASSEKASTEAFF. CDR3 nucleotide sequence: TGTGCCAGCAGTGAAAAAGCGAGCACTGAAGCTTTCTTT.

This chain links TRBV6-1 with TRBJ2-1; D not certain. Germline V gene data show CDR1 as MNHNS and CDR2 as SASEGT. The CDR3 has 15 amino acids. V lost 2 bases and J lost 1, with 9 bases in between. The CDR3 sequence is CASSEQAVSYNEQFF. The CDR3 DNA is TGTGCCAGCAGTGAACAGGCAGTTTCCTACAATGAGCAGTTCTTC.

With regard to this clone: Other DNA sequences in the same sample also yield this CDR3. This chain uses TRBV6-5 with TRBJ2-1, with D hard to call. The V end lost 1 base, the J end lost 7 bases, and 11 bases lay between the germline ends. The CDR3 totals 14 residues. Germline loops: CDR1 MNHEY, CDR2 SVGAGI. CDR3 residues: CASSYLPSSNEQFF. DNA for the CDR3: TGTGCCAGCAGTTACTTGCCCAGCAGTAATGAGCAGTTCTTC.

The CDR3 protein is CASSYEGRQPQHF. CDR3 bases: TGTGCCAGCAGTTACGAGGGAAGGCAGCCCCAGCATTTT. The chain is built from TRBV6-2 or TRBV6-3 and TRBJ1-5; D gene unclear. This CDR3 region has 13 residues. The germline V and J ends were trimmed by 2 bases and 7 bases, with 9 bases remaining between them. The germline gives CDR1 MNHEY, CDR2 SVGEGT.

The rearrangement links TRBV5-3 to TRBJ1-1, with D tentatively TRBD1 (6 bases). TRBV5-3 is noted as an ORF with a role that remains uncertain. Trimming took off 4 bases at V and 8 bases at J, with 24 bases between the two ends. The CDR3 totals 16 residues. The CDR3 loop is CARSTGTRRWGPEAFF. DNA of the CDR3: TGTGCCAGAAGCACGGGAACCCGACGTTGGGGGCCCGAAGCTTTCTTT.

The CDR3 region has the DNA TGTGCCAGCAGCCCGATCAGGGGGGGCGAAGAGACCCAGTACTTC. This codes for CASSPIRGGEETQYF. The chain employs TRBV5-4 and TRBJ2-5; either TRBD1 or TRBD2 may fit D (7 bases each). V gave up 4 bases and J gave up 3 bases, with 16 bases separating them. CDR3 size: 15 residues. Per germline, CDR1 SGHNT and CDR2 YYREEE (reference sequence).

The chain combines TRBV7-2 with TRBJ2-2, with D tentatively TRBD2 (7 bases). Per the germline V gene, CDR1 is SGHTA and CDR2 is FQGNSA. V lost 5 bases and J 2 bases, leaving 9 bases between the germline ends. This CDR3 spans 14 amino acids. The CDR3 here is CASSGGANTGELFF. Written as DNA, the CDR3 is TGTGCCAGCAGCGGGGGGGCCAACACCGGGGAGCTGTTTTTT.

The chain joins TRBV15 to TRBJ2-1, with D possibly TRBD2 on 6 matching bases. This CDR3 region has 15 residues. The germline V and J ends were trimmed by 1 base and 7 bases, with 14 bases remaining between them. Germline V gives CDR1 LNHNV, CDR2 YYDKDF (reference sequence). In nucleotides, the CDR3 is TGTGCCACCAGCAGAGTCCGGGCGGAGGGAAATGAGCAGTTCTTC. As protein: CATSRVRAEGNEQFF.

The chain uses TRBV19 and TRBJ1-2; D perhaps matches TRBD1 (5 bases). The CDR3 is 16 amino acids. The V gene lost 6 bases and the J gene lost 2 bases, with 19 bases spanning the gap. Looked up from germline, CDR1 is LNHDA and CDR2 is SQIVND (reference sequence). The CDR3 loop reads CASRNPGTPSNYGYTF. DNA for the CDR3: TGTGCCAGTAGGAATCCCGGGACCCCGAGCAACTATGGCTACACCTTC. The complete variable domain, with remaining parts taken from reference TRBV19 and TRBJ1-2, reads DGGITQSPKYLFRKEGQNVTLSCEQNLNHDAMYWYRQDPGQGLRLIYYSQIVNDFQKGDIAEGYSVSREKKESFPLTVTSAQKNPTAFYLCASRNPGTPSNYGYTFGSGTRLTVV.

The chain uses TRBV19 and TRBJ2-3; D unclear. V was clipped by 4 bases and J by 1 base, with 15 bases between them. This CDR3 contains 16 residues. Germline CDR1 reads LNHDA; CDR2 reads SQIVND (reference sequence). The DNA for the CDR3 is TGTGCCAGTAGTAAAGACGACTCCGCGGGCACAGATACGCAGTATTTT. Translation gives CASSKDDSAGTDTQYF.

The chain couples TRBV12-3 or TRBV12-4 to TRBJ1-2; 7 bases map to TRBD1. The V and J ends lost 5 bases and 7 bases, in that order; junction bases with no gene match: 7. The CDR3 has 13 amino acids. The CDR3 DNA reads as TGTGCCAGCAGTCGGGACAACAGGGGTGGCTACACCTTC. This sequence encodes CASSRDNRGGYTF.

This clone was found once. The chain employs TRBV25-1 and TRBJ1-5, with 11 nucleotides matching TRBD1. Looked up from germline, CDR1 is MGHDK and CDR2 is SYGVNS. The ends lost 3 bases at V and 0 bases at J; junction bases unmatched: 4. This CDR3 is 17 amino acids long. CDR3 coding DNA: TGTGCCAGCAGTGAGGACAGGGGGCTGAATAGCAATCAGCCCCAGCATTTT. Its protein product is CASSEDRGLNSNQPQHF.